This TCR beta chain was identified during a study of blood T cells in healthy people across ages. Study details: About one barcoded TCR beta cDNA was captured per two T cells.

It was with a sample-barcoded 5' primer and a J-beta primer mix that a second PCR of about 6 to 12 cycles was run. TCRdb re-derived calls from the 5' RACE reads in MiXCR, one entry per CDR3 protein. The sample includes about 630,000 distinct CDR3 sequences, 20% to 25% seen only once; the top ten take roughly 3.9%. This clonotype was detected only a few times. The CDR3 is 17 residues long. Germline V gene sequence: CDR1 SNHLY, CDR2 FYNNEI. Trimming took off 3 bases at V and 0 bases at J, with 15 bases between the two ends. The TCR comes from an older man in good health. Sequenced material: blood. The V call is TRBV2, the J call TRBJ1-3; D unresolved. CDR3 bases: TGTGCCAGCAGTGAGGTCAGGTTTATTCACTCTGGAAACACCATATATTTT. This gives the protein CASSEVRFIHSGNTIYF.